This TCR beta chain is drawn from a study of shared clonotypes between healthy human individuals. The overall study: A few men and a couple of women, aged 18 to 49, were donors.

CD4+ cells yielded CD45RA+ naive and CD45RA-negative memory subsets. The CDR3 is 15 residues long. Germline CDR1 GTSNPN, CDR2 SVGIG (reference sequence). V lost 3 bases and J lost 6, with 18 bases in between. At a deep level, the assay was run. In the sorted-subset replicate PCRs, approximately 200 ng DNA, around 30,000 T cell genomes, was used. Data came from immunoSEQ multiplex PCR; TCRdb stores just in-frame clones and leaves some out. The data contain about 2 million clones, 90% to 95% of them singletons. The chain recombines TRBV30 with TRBJ2-1; maybe TRBD2 (6 bases). This TCR was sampled from a young man in good health. Source material: naive CD4+ T cells sorted from blood. Subset here: CD45RA+ positively selected. CDR3 DNA: TGTGCCTGGAGGCGGATAAACCGGGAGAGCAATGAGCAGTTCTTC. The encoded protein is CAWRRINRESNEQFF.